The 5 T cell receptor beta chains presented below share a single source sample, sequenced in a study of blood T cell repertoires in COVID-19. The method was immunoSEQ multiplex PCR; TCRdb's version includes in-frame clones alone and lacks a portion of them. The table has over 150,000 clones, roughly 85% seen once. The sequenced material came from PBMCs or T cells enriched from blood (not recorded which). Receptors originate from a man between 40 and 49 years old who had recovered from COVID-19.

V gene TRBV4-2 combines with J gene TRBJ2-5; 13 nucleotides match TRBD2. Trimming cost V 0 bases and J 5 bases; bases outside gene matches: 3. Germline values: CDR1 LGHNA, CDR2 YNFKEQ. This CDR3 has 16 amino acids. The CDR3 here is CASSQELAGGLETQYF. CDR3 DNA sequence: TGTGCCAGCAGCCAAGAACTAGCGGGAGGGTTGGAGACCCAGTACTTC.

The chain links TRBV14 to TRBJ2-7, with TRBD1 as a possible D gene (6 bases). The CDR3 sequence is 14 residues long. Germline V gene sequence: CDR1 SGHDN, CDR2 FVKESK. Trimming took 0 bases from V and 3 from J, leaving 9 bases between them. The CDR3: CASSQEGAFYEQYF. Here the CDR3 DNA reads TGTGCCAGCAGCCAAGAGGGGGCTTTCTACGAGCAGTACTTC.

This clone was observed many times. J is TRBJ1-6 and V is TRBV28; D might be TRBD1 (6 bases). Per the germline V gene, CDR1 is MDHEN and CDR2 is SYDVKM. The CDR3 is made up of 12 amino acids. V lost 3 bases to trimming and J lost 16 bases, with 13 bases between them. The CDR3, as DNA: TGTGCCAGCAGTTTCCTTCCGGGACAACTCCACTTT. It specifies CASSFLPGQLHF.

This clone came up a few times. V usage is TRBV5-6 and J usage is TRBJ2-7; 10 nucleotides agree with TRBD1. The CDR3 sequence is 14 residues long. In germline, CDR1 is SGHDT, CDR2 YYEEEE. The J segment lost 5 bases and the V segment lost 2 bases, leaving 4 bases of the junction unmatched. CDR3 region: CASSFPGQGNEQYF. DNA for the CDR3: TGTGCCAGCAGCTTCCCGGGACAGGGGAACGAGCAGTACTTC.

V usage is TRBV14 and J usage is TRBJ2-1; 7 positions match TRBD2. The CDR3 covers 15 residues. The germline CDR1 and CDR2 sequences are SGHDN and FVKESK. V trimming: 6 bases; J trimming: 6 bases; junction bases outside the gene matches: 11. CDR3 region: CASRPGTGGVNEQFF. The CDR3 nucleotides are TGTGCCAGCAGACCTGGGACGGGGGGAGTCAATGAGCAGTTCTTC.